The clone carrying this T cell receptor beta chain has a single count. The antigen is not known. TCRdb analysed the 5' RACE reads with MiXCR anew, one entry per CDR3 protein. Seen here are about 240,000 distinct CDR3 sequences, 7.5% to 9% observed once, and the top ten hold around 7%. The CDR3 loop spans 16 amino acids. The V gene lost 1 base and the J gene lost 0 bases, with 13 bases spanning the gap. Germline CDR1 reads SQVTM; CDR2 reads ANQGSEA. The data belong to a study of CD8 T cells in ankylosing spondylitis. Study-wide points: Both synovial fluid and blood in reactive arthritis had previously been reported to carry some motif variants.

This TCR was recovered from a male donor with ankylosing spondylitis or in good health (not recorded which). The sequenced sample consisted of blood, either unsorted or a sorted T cell fraction (not recorded which). The chain uses TRBV29-1 and TRBJ2-1, with D perhaps matching TRBD2 (6 bases). CDR3 region: CSVEVPGLGSYNEQFF. CDR3 nucleotide sequence: TGCAGCGTTGAAGTCCCGGGACTTGGCTCCTACAATGAGCAGTTCTTC.